Listed here is a single TCR beta chain. This CDR3 spans 16 amino acids. V was cut by 1 base and J by 2 bases, with 14 bases left in between. From germline, CDR1 is MDHEN and CDR2 SYDVKM. This record belongs to a study of control samples from healthy donors and cancer patients. The assay was immunoSEQ multiplex PCR, and TCRdb's table has in-frame clones only and misses some. Of some 110,000 clones in the sample, about 94% are singletons; the top ten hold about 2.6%. The chain recombines TRBV28 with TRBJ1-2, with no clear D. The sequenced sample was blood. This clonotype was obtained from a man aged 25-45 years in good health. The CDR3 is CASSLYLGMTNYGYTF. The CDR3 nucleotides are TGTGCCAGCAGTTTATACCTCGGGATGACCAACTATGGCTACACCTTC.